Listed below are T cell receptor beta chains from one sample, sequenced in a study of blood T cell repertoires in COVID-19. Sequencing used immunoSEQ multiplex PCR; TCRdb keeps in-frame clones, though not all of them. This sample yields some 150,000 clones, of which around 91% are seen a single time; less than 0.85% belongs to the top ten. The specimen sequenced was PBMCs or T cells enriched from blood (not recorded which). These receptors were taken from a woman aged 18-35 years who had recovered from COVID-19. Both conserved end residues are part of each CDR3. The D gene is left open where the match is weak. Clone size appears in some rows only: once, few, many, or a class for an expanded clone.

v_call	j_call	clone_size	d_call	cdr3_nt	cdr3_aa
TRBV2	TRBJ2-7	once	-	TGTGCCAGCAAGCTGTCAGGAGGCTACGAGCAGTACTTC	CASKLSGGYEQYF
TRBV27	TRBJ1-5	-	-	TGTGCCAGCAGTTCCTTATCACAGCTGAATAGCAATCAGCCCCAGCATTTT	CASSSLSQLNSNQPQHF
TRBV5-1	TRBJ2-1	-	-	TGCGCCAGCAGCTTGGGAGGGCAATCCTACAATGAGCAGTTCTTC	CASSLGGQSYNEQFF
TRBV27	TRBJ1-1	-	-	TGTGCCAGCAGTTTAGTGGGGCTGAACACTGAAGCTTTCTTT	CASSLVGLNTEAFF
TRBV7-3	TRBJ2-1	-	TRBD2	TGTGCCAGCAGTTCAAGTTCTAGCGGGCTATACAATGAGCAGTTCTTC	CASSSSSSGLYNEQFF
TRBV28	TRBJ1-3	-	TRBD1	TGTGCCAGCAGCCGTCCGGGACAGGGGACGTCCGGAAACACCATATATTTT	CASSRPGQGTSGNTIYF
TRBV6-2/TRBV6-3	TRBJ2-3	-	-	TGTGCCAGCAGTTACCCGCAAGGGGGAGATACGCAGTATTTT	CASSYPQGGDTQYF
TRBV7-9	TRBJ2-3	-	TRBD2	TGTGCCAGCAGCTTTCTAGCGGGAGGAAGAGATACGCAGTATTTT	CASSFLAGGRDTQYF
TRBV18	TRBJ2-1	-	TRBD2	TGTGCCAGCTCACCGCCCGGGACTAGCGGGACTAGTGTGCCGCTCTTC	CASSPPGTSGTSVPLF
TRBV12-5	TRBJ2-7	-	-	TGTGCTAGTGGCCCGGACAGAGTAAGCTACGAGCAGTACTTC	CASGPDRVSYEQYF
TRBV11-3	TRBJ2-2	-	TRBD2	TGTGCCAGCAGCTTCGGGAGGGGCGAACGGGCGAACACCGGGGAGCTGTTTTTT	CASSFGRGERANTGELFF
TRBV10-3	TRBJ2-3	once	TRBD1	TGTGCCATCAGGACAGGGGGGCCAGATACGCAGTATTTT	CAIRTGGPDTQYF